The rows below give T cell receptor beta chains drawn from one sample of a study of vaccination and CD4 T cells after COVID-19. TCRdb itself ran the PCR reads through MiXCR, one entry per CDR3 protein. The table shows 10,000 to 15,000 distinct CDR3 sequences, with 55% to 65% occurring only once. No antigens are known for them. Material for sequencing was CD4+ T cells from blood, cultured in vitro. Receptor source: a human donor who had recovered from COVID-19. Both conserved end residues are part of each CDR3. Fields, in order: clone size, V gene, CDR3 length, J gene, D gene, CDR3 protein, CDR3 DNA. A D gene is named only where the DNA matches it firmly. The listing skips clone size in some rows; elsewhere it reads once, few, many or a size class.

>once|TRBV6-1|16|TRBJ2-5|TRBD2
CASSPKALAGAETQYF
TGTGCCAGCAGTCCCAAGGCACTAGCGGGAGCTGAGACCCAGTACTTC
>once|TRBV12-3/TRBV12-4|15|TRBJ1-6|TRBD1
CASSGTGVGNSPLHF
TGTGCCAGCAGCGGTACAGGGGTAGGGAATTCACCCCTCCACTTT
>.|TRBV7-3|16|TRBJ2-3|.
CASSSSRAQGADTQYF
TGTGCCAGCAGCTCCTCCCGGGCCCAAGGCGCAGATACGCAGTATTTT
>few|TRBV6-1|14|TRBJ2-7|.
CASSESHEVYEQYF
TGTGCCAGCAGTGAATCCCACGAGGTCTACGAGCAGTACTTC
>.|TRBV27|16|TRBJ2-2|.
CASSLLAARTDGELFF
TGTGCCAGCAGTTTACTAGCCGCAAGGACCGACGGGGAGCTGTTTTTT
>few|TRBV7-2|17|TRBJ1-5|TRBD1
CASSPGQGIISNQPQHF
TGTGCCAGCAGCCCGGGACAGGGCATTATTAGCAATCAGCCCCAGCATTTT
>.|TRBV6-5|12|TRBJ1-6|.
CASSYRGSPLHF
TGTGCCAGCAGTTATCGGGGTTCACCCCTCCACTTT
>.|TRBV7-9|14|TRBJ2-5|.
CASSSGGSQETQYF
TGTGCCAGCAGCTCGGGCGGGTCCCAAGAGACCCAGTACTTC
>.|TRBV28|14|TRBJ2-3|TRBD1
CASSGTGITDTQYF
TGTGCCAGCAGTGGGACAGGGATTACAGATACGCAGTATTTT
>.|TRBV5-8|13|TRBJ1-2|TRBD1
CASSSTGFSGYTF
TGTGCCAGCAGCTCGACAGGGTTTAGCGGCTACACCTTC
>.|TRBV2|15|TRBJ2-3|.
CASRKSGAQVDTQYF
TGTGCCAGCAGAAAGAGCGGAGCCCAGGTTGATACGCAGTATTTT
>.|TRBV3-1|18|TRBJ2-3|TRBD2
CASSTAYIAGAGTDTQYF
TGTGCCAGCAGCACGGCTTATATAGCGGGAGCGGGGACAGATACGCAGTATTTT
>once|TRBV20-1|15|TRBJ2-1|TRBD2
CSPTMLAGGQNEQFF
TGCAGTCCCACGATGTTAGCGGGAGGGCAAAATGAGCAGTTCTTC
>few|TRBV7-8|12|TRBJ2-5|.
CATRSRGETQYF
TGTGCCACCCGATCTAGGGGGGAGACCCAGTACTTC
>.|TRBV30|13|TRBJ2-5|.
CAWSPGYQETQYF
TGTGCCTGGAGTCCAGGCTATCAAGAGACCCAGTACTTC
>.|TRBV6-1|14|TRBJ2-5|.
CATQPFGEEETQYF
TGTGCTACCCAGCCGTTTGGGGAAGAAGAGACCCAGTACTTC
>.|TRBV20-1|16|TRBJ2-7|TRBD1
CSAGDPRTGFSYEQYF
TGCAGTGCTGGAGATCCCAGGACAGGCTTCTCCTACGAGCAGTACTTC
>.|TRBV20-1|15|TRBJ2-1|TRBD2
CSAWTSGVSYNEQFF
TGCAGTGCCTGGACTAGCGGGGTTTCCTACAATGAGCAGTTCTTC
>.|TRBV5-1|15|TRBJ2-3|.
CASSLGSSRTDTQYF
TGCGCCAGCAGCTTGGGGAGCTCCCGCACAGATACGCAGTATTTT
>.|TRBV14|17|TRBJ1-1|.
CASSPHQWTVENTEAFF
TGTGCCAGCAGCCCCCATCAATGGACAGTAGAGAACACTGAAGCTTTCTTT
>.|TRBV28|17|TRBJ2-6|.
CATLGAQKATGANVLTF
TGTGCCACACTTGGTGCACAGAAGGCTACTGGGGCCAACGTCCTGACTTTC
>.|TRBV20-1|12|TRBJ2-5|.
CSATEEPETQYF
TGCAGTGCTACAGAGGAACCTGAGACCCAGTACTTC
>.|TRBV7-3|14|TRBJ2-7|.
CASSPAPTLGEQYF
TGTGCCAGCAGCCCCGCTCCTACTTTGGGCGAGCAGTACTTC
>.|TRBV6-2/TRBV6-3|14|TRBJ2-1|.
CASSYSKGGREQFF
TGTGCCAGCAGTTACTCGAAAGGGGGTCGCGAGCAGTTCTTC
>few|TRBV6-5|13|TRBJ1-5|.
CASSYDRAQPQHF
TGTGCCAGCAGTTATGACCGCGCCCAGCCCCAGCATTTT